The TCR beta chain described here comes from a study of OX40 agonist ivuxolimab in advanced cancers. The V segment lost 3 bases and the J segment 3 bases; nucleotides outside the gene matches: 2. Germline-derived CDR1 and CDR2 are LNHDA and SQIVND (reference sequence). The CDR3 is made up of 15 amino acids. Patients who had autoimmune disease history or got systemic immunosuppression were left out. This table comes from immunoSEQ multiplex PCR, and its TCRdb copy is limited to in-frame clones, with some not included. The sample yields more than 60,000 clones, about 80% seen once. Findings and limits, study-wide: At doses 0.1 to 3.0 mg/kg, CD4+ and CD8+ clones expanded.

A remark on this clone: Its specificity is unknown.

The chain uses TRBV19 and TRBJ2-6; 7 positions agree with TRBD1. The sequencing used CD4+ or CD8+ T cells sorted from blood, collected in a trial of the OX40 agonist ivuxolimab. The clonotype was recovered from an adult with an advanced solid tumor such as melanoma, head and neck, liver or kidney cancer. The CDR3 reads CASSITGDGANVLTF. The CDR3 DNA reads as TGTGCCAGTAGTATTACAGGGGATGGGGCCAACGTCCTGACTTTC.